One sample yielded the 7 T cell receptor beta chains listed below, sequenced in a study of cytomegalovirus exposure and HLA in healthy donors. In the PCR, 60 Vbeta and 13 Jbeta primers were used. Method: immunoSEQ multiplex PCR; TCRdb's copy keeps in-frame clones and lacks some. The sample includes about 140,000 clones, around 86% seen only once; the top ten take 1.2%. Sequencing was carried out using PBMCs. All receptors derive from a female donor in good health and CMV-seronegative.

In DNA, the CDR3 is TGCGCCAGCAGCCAAGAAGTGGGAGCTTACTACGAGCAGTACTTC. Translated, it gives CASSQEVGAYYEQYF. The gene calls are TRBV4-1 and TRBJ2-7; TRBD2 might be the D (5 bases). The CDR3 is 15 residues long. The V gene lost 0 bases and the J gene lost 3 bases, with 12 bases spanning the gap. CDR1 and CDR2 (germline): MGHRA, YSYEKL.

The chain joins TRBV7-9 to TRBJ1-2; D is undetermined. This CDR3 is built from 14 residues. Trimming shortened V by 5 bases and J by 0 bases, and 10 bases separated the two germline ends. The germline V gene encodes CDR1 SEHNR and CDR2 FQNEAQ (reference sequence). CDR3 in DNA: TGTGCCAGCAGCCTGGACGGGGCTAACTATGGCTACACCTTC. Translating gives CASSLDGANYGYTF.

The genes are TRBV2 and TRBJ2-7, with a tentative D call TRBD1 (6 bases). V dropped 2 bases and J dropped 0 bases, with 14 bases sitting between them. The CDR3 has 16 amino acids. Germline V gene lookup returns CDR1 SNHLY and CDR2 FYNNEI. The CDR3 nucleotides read TGTGCCAGCAGTGAATGGACAGACAACACCTCCTACGAGCAGTACTTC. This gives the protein CASSEWTDNTSYEQYF.

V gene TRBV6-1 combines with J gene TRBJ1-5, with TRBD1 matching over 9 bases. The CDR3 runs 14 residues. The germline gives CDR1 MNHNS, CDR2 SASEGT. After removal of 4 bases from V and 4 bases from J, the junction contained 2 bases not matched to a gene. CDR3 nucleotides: TGTGCCAGCAGTGGGACAGGGGCTAATCAGCCCCAGCATTTT. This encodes CASSGTGANQPQHF.

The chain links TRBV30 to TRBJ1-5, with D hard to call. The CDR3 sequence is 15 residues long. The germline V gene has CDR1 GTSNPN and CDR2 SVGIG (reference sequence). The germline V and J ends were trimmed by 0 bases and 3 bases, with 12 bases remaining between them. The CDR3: CAWSVRGGVNQPQHF. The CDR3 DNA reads TGTGCCTGGAGTGTACGGGGAGGAGTCAATCAGCCCCAGCATTTT.

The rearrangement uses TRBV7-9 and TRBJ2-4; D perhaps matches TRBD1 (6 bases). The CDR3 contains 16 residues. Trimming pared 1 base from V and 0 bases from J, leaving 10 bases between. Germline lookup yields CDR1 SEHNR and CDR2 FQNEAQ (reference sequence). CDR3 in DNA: TGTGCCAGCAGCTTAGGGCAGGGGAGAGCCAAAAACATTCAGTACTTC. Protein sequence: CASSLGQGRAKNIQYF. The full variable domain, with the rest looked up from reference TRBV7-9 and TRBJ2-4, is DTGVSQNPRHKITKRGQNVTFRCDPISEHNRLYWYRQTLGQGPEFLTYFQNEAQLEKSRLLSDRFSAERPKGSFSTLEIQRTEQGDSAMYLCASSLGQGRAKNIQYFGAGTRLSVL.

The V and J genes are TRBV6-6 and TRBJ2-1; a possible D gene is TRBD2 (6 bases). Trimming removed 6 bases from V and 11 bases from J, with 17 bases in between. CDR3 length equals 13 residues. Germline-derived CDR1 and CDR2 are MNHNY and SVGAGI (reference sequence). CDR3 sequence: CASSGDSPTKQFF. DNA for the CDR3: TGTGCCAGCAGCGGGGACTCACCAACTAAGCAGTTCTTC.